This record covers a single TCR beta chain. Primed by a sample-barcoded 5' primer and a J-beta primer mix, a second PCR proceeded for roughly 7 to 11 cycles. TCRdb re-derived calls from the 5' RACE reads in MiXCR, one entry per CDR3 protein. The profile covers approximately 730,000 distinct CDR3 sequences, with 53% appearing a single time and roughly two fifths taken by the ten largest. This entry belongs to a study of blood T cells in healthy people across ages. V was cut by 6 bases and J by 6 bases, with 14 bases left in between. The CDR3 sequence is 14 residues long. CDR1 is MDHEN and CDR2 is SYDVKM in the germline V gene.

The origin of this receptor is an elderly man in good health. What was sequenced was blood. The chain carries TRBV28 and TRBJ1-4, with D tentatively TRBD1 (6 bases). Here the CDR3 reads CASSRRGSDEKLFF. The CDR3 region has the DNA TGTGCCAGCAGCAGGAGGGGGTCGGATGAAAAACTGTTTTTT.